The following is a TCR beta chain sequence with its context. The data were obtained in a study of OX40 agonist ivuxolimab in advanced cancers. This CDR3 is 17 amino acids long. V gave up 4 bases and J gave up 7 bases; unmatched junction bases: 19. The germline V gene has CDR1 SGHNT and CDR2 YYREEE (reference sequence). The method was immunoSEQ multiplex PCR; TCRdb's version includes in-frame clones alone and lacks a portion of them. The sample carries more than 65,000 clones, 75% to 85% recorded once. This chain links TRBV5-4 with TRBJ1-1; 7 nucleotides align to TRBD1. The source was CD4+ or CD8+ T cells sorted from blood, collected in a trial of the OX40 agonist ivuxolimab. The receptor's source is an adult with an advanced solid tumor such as melanoma, head and neck, liver or kidney cancer. CDR3 coding DNA: TGTGCCAGCAGCCCGGACAGTTTCAGGGGGATAATCGGTGAAGCTTTCTTT. This gives the protein CASSPDSFRGIIGEAFF.